One and the same sample provided the 10 T cell receptor beta chains below, sequenced in a study of shared clonotypes between healthy human individuals. The assay was immunoSEQ multiplex PCR, and TCRdb's table has in-frame clones only and misses some. This repertoire shows roughly 2.5 million clones, 85% to 95% found once; its top ten account for under 0.15%. The material sequenced was naive CD4+ T cells sorted from blood. Subset: CD45RA+ positively selected. Receptors were obtained from a man younger than 30 in good health.

The rearrangement uses TRBV10-1 and TRBJ1-2, with D maybe TRBD1 (6 bases). The V end was cut by 0 bases, the J end by 3 bases, with 14 bases between. This CDR3 comprises 16 residues. Germline V gene sequence: CDR1 WNHNN, CDR2 SYGVQD (reference sequence). CDR3 in amino acids: CASSESRTVEDYGYTF. The CDR3 nucleotides read TGCGCCAGCAGTGAGTCGAGGACAGTAGAGGACTATGGCTACACCTTC.

This chain joins TRBV6-1 and TRBJ1-5; D is unresolved. This CDR3 is built from 13 residues. V was clipped by 6 bases and J by 3 bases, with 9 bases between them. CDR1 is MNHNS, CDR2 SASEGT, per germline. The CDR3 DNA follows: TGTGCCAGCAGGCGGGGAACCAATCAGCCCCAGCATTTT. Protein: CASRRGTNQPQHF.

The rearrangement uses TRBV5-1 and TRBJ2-7; maybe TRBD1 (5 bases). The length of the CDR3 is 14 residues. Between the trimmed V and J ends, which lost 0 bases and 7 bases, there was a span of 14 bases. Germline CDR1 SGHRS, CDR2 YFSETQ. CDR3 loop: CASSLEGRALEQYF. For the CDR3, the DNA is TGCGCCAGCAGCTTGGAGGGCAGGGCGCTAGAGCAGTACTTC.

J is TRBJ2-5 and V is TRBV18; weak D call: TRBD1 (6 bases). CDR3 length: 14 residues. V was shortened by 3 bases and J by 5 bases, with 13 bases between the two germline ends. CDR1 KGHSH and CDR2 LQKENI come from the germline V gene. Here the CDR3 reads CASSPTTGLETQYF. CDR3 nucleotide sequence: TGTGCCAGCTCACCTACCACAGGGCTGGAGACCCAGTACTTC.

The V call is TRBV5-1, the J call TRBJ2-5; D call uncertain. Trimming left V 5 bases short and J 9 bases short, with 11 bases between. The CDR3 loop spans 11 amino acids. Germline V gives CDR1 SGHRS, CDR2 YFSETQ. This CDR3 is CASRSPTAQYF. Here the CDR3 DNA reads TGCGCCAGCAGATCCCCGACGGCCCAGTACTTC.

The V call is TRBV2, the J call TRBJ2-5; 14 nucleotides agree with TRBD2. V lost 6 bases to trimming and J lost 7 bases; unmatched junction nucleotides: 7. The germline V gene encodes CDR1 SNHLY and CDR2 FYNNEI. This CDR3 contains 15 residues. In DNA form, the CDR3 reads TGTGCCAGCAGGGGACTAGCGGGAGATCGTGGGACCCAGTACTTC. Protein product: CASRGLAGDRGTQYF.

The chain combines TRBV7-9 with TRBJ2-5, with 11 bases lining up with TRBD2. V lost 3 bases and J lost 3; bases outside the gene matches: 6. CDR1 SEHNR and CDR2 FQNEAQ come from the germline V gene (reference sequence). This CDR3 has 16 amino acids. The DNA for the CDR3 is TGTGCCAGCAGCTTGGATCTGACTAGCGGGAAAGAGACCCAGTACTTC. Translating gives CASSLDLTSGKETQYF. Variable domain in full (rest from reference TRBV7-9 and TRBJ2-5): DTGVSQNPRHKITKRGQNVTFRCDPISEHNRLYWYRQTLGQGPEFLTYFQNEAQLEKSRLLSDRFSAERPKGSFSTLEIQRTEQGDSAMYLCASSLDLTSGKETQYFGPGTRLLVL.

V usage is TRBV7-8 and J usage is TRBJ2-5; D call uncertain. The CDR3 totals 13 residues. CDR1 is SGHVS, CDR2 FQNEAQ, per germline. Trimming removed 3 bases at V and 5 bases at J, with 10 bases between. CDR3 loop: CASSFSPGETQYF. The CDR3 DNA reads as TGTGCCAGCAGCTTTAGTCCAGGCGAGACCCAGTACTTC.

The chain recombines TRBV10-3 with TRBJ1-2, with 7 bases lining up with TRBD1. V lost 4 bases and J lost 4; bases outside the gene matches: 18. CDR1 ENHRY and CDR2 SYGVKD come from the germline V gene. The CDR3 runs 18 residues. DNA for the CDR3: TGTGCCATCAGTGTATTCCACAGGGGAGTCGGGGCCGGCTATGGCTACACCTTC. Amino acid sequence: CAISVFHRGVGAGYGYTF.

Here the CDR3 DNA reads TGTGCCAGCAGCCCGGGTAGCGGGGGGGCTGGTGAGCAGTTCTTC. Translation gives CASSPGSGGAGEQFF. J is TRBJ2-1 and V is TRBV11-2; 11 nucleotides align to TRBD2. V was pared by 5 bases and J by 9 bases, with 9 bases of the junction left unmatched. The germline V gene encodes CDR1 SGHAT and CDR2 FQNNGV. This CDR3 has 15 amino acids.